The rows below give T cell receptor gamma chains drawn from one sample of a study of Vδ1+ human thymocytes. TCRdb made new clone calls on the multiplex PCR reads using CATT. The sample has about 36,000 gamma-chain clones; 20% to 25% are singletons. The specimen sequenced was Vdelta1+ gamma-delta thymocytes from the thymus. All receptors derive from a girl under two years old who had congenital heart surgery. CDR3s include the opening cysteine and the closing phenylalanine or tryptophan. Each record gives: V gene, clone size, J gene, CDR3 DNA, CDR3 protein. The size entry is marked missing in some rows and otherwise reads once, few, many or a size class.

TRGV4,few,TRGJ1/TRGJ2,TGTGCCACCTGGGGTCTATATAAGAAACTCTTT,CATWGLYKKLF
TRGV9,-,TRGJ1/TRGJ2,TGTGCCTTGTGGGAGGCGTCAAGGAATTATTATAAGAAACTCTTT,CALWEASRNYYKKLF
TRGV9,few,TRGJP1,TGTGCCTTGTGGGAGAGACATACCACTGGTTGGTTCAAGATATTT,CALWERHTTGWFKIF
TRGV3,many,TRGJP2,TGTGCCACCTGGGACAGGCCCGGTAGTGATTGGATCAAGACGTTT,CATWDRPGSDWIKTF
TRGV9,-,TRGJ1/TRGJ2,TGTGCCTTGTGGGGGAGCTATAAGAAACTCTTT,CALWGSYKKLF
TRGV9,few,TRGJ1/TRGJ2,TGTGCCTTGTGGGAGGTGGGGTTTGGGAAACTCTTT,CALWEVGFGKLF
TRGV4,-,TRGJ1/TRGJ2,TGTGCCACCTGGGATGGGCCCGAGGGGTATAAGAAACTCTTT,CATWDGPEGYKKLF
TRGV2,few,TRGJP2,TGTGCCACCTGGGACGTTCGGGGGAGTGATTGGATCAAGACGTTT,CATWDVRGSDWIKTF
TRGV4,once,TRGJ1/TRGJ2,TGTGCCACCTGGGATGGGGGGGACTATTATAAGAAACTCTTT,CATWDGGDYYKKLF
TRGV3,-,TRGJP2,TGTGCCACCTGGGACAGGCAGAGGGGTAGTGATTGGATCAAGACGTTT,CATWDRQRGSDWIKTF
TRGV3,-,TRGJ1/TRGJ2,TGTGCCACCTGGGACAGGCTGTGGTATAAGAAACTCTTT,CATWDRLWYKKLF
TRGV8,-,TRGJ1/TRGJ2,TGTGCCACCTGGGTTAGAGAATATTATAAGAAACTCTTT,CATWVREYYKKLF
TRGV9,few,TRGJP2,TGTGCCTTGTGGGAGGTGCGGGATAGTAGTGATTGGATCAAGACGTTT,CALWEVRDSSDWIKTF
TRGV3,-,TRGJ1/TRGJ2,TGTGCCACCTGGGACCAGAAGAAACTCTTT,CATWDQKKLF
TRGV4,-,TRGJ1/TRGJ2,TGTGCCACCTGGGGGGACAGGGAGGTGGGGTATAAGAAACTCTTT,CATWGDREVGYKKLF
TRGV2,-,TRGJ1/TRGJ2,TGTGCCACCTGGGACGGGCCAACCTCTCATTATTATAAGAAACTCTTT,CATWDGPTSHYYKKLF
TRGV9,few,TRGJ1/TRGJ2,TGTGCCTTGTGGGAGGGCCTCAATTATTATAAGAAACTCTTT,CALWEGLNYYKKLF
TRGV2,few,TRGJ1/TRGJ2,TGTGCCACCTGGGACGGGCCCTGGTATTATAAGAAACTCTTT,CATWDGPWYYKKLF
TRGV9,-,TRGJP2,TGTGCCTTGTGGGAGAGTAGTAGTGGTTGGATCAAGACGTTT,CALWESSSGWIKTF
TRGV9,-,TRGJ1/TRGJ2,TGTGCCTTGTGGGAGCTAACAAAGGGGTATTATAAGAAACTCTTT,CALWELTKGYYKKLF
TRGV9,-,TRGJP2,TGCGCCTTGTGGGAGGCGGGGAGTGATTGGATCAAGACGTTT,CALWEAGSDWIKTF
TRGV2,few,TRGJ1/TRGJ2,TGTGCCACCTGGGACGGCAATTTTTATAAGAAACTCTTT,CATWDGNFYKKLF
TRGV2,few,TRGJ1/TRGJ2,TGTGCCACCTGGACAACAGTTTATAAGAAACTCTTT,CATWTTVYKKLF
TRGV2,-,TRGJ1/TRGJ2,TGTGCCACCTGGGATGGTGGTAGTTTGTATTATAAGAAACTCTTT,CATWDGGSLYYKKLF
TRGV3,-,TRGJ1/TRGJ2,TGTGCCACCTGGACTGGGATTTATTATAAGAAACTCTTT,CATWTGIYYKKLF
TRGV9,-,TRGJ1/TRGJ2,TGTGCCTTGTGGGAGGTTAGTTATTATAAGAAACTCTTT,CALWEVSYYKKLF
TRGV9,-,TRGJ1/TRGJ2,TGTGCCTTGTGGGGTGGTTCTGGGAATTATTATAAGAAACTCTTT,CALWGGSGNYYKKLF
TRGV4,-,TRGJ1/TRGJ2,TGTGCCACCTGGGATCCGGGAGAGAAGAAACTCTTT,CATWDPGEKKLF
TRGV5,-,TRGJ1/TRGJ2,TGTGCCACCTGGGACAGCGGGGGTTATTATAAGAAACTCTTT,CATWDSGGYYKKLF
TRGV3,few,TRGJ1/TRGJ2,TGTGCCACCTGGGACGAGTCGCGGAAACTCTTT,CATWDESRKLF
TRGV8,many,TRGJP2,TGTGCCACCTGGGATGTTGATTGGATCAAGACGTTT,CATWDVDWIKTF
TRGV8,few,TRGJ1/TRGJ2,TGTGCCACCTGGGATCCCATGAATTATTATAAGAAACTCTTT,CATWDPMNYYKKLF
TRGV3,-,TRGJ1/TRGJ2,TGTGCCACCTGGGACAGGCCCATTCGACATTATAAGAAACTCTTT,CATWDRPIRHYKKLF
TRGV5,few,TRGJ1/TRGJ2,TGTGCCACCTGGGACAGGCCTTCGTCACGGAAACTCTTT,CATWDRPSSRKLF
TRGV9,-,TRGJP,TGTGCCTTGGGGGTGAAGGAGTTGGGCAGAAAAATCAAGGTATTT,CALGVKELGRKIKVF
TRGV9,-,TRGJ1/TRGJ2,TGTGCCTTGTGGGAGGATAATGATTATAAGAAACTCTTT,CALWEDNDYKKLF
TRGV3,few,TRGJ1/TRGJ2,TGTGCCACCTGGGACAGGCTGGCCCTAAAGAAACTCTTT,CATWDRLALKKLF
TRGV9,-,TRGJ1/TRGJ2,TGTGCCTTGTGGGAGGTTAGTAATTATAAGAAACTCTTT,CALWEVSNYKKLF
TRGV3,few,TRGJ1/TRGJ2,TGTGCGACCTGGGACAGGCAATGTTATAAGAAACTCTTT,CATWDRQCYKKLF
TRGV9,few,TRGJ1/TRGJ2,TGTGCCTTGTGGGAGTTGAGAGATTATTATAAGAAACTCTTT,CALWELRDYYKKLF
TRGV9,few,TRGJP2,TGTGCCTTGTGGGAAGGTGATTGGATCAAGACGTTT,CALWEGDWIKTF
TRGV9,-,TRGJ1/TRGJ2,TGTGCCTTGTGGGAGCTCAACACGAATTATTATAAGAAACTCTTT,CALWELNTNYYKKLF
TRGV3,-,TRGJ1/TRGJ2,TGTGCCACCTGGGACCCCCGGGTGGGTTATAAGAAACTCTTT,CATWDPRVGYKKLF
TRGV9,few,TRGJ1/TRGJ2,TGTGCCTTGTGTCGCTATAAGAAACTCTTT,CALCRYKKLF
TRGV4,few,TRGJ1/TRGJ2,TGTGCCACCTGGGATGGACCACCCCCTGATTATTATAAGAAACTCTTT,CATWDGPPPDYYKKLF